The present entry profiles one T cell receptor beta chain with its context. Its antigen remains unidentified. The CDR3 runs to 13 residues. CDR1 is LNHDA and CDR2 is SQIVND in the germline V gene (reference sequence). The ends were cut back, 2 bases at V and 8 bases at J, with 12 bases in the middle. The data are from a study of cytomegalovirus exposure and HLA in healthy donors. Study-wide results and caveats: Later genetic work tied a missense DCLRE1C variant to beta-chain V and J trimming.

This PCR relied on a set of 60 Vbeta primers and 13 Jbeta primers. Profiled with immunoSEQ multiplex PCR; TCRdb holds only in-frame clones, not every one. Among 150,000 or so clones, approximately 77% were seen once, and the ten largest hold approximately 2.3%. The sample taken for sequencing was PBMCs. The sequence was obtained from a female donor in good health and CMV-seronegative. J is TRBJ1-2 and V is TRBV19; tentative D call: TRBD1 (5 bases). CDR3: CASSIRREGGYTF. DNA of the CDR3: TGTGCCAGTAGTATACGCAGGGAGGGCGGCTACACCTTC.